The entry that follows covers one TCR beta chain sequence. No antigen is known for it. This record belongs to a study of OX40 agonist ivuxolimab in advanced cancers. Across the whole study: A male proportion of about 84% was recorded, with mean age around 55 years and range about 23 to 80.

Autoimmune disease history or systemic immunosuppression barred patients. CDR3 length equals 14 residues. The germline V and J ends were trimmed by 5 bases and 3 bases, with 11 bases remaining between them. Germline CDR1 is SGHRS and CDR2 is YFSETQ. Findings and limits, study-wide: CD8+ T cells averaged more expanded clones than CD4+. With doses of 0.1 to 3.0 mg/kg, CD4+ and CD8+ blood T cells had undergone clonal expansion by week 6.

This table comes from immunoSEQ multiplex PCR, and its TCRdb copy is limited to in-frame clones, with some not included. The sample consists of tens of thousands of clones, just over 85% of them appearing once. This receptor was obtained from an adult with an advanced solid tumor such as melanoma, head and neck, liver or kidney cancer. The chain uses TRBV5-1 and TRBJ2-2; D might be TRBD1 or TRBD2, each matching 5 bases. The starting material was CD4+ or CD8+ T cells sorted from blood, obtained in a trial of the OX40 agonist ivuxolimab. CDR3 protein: CASSLMGDTGELFF. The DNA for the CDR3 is TGCGCCAGCAGTCTGATGGGGGACACCGGGGAGCTGTTTTTT.